Listed below are T cell receptor beta chains from one sample, sequenced in a study of cytomegalovirus exposure and HLA in healthy donors. TCRdb's copy holds only in-frame clones and misses some; the assay was immunoSEQ multiplex PCR. The sample lists over 200,000 clones, about 78% occurring once. The sample comprised PBMCs. These TCRs come from a male donor in good health and CMV-seronegative. CDR3s include the opening cysteine and the closing phenylalanine or tryptophan. A D gene is named only where the DNA matches it firmly. Clone size is shown for a subset of rows, as once, few, many or a class of expanded clone.

>TRBJ2-1|TRBV29-1|NA|NA
CSVRLYYNEQFF
TGCAGCGTTCGACTTTACTACAATGAGCAGTTCTTC
>TRBJ2-3|TRBV5-1|NA|TRBD2
CASSGGTSGRATDTQYF
TGCGCCAGCAGCGGAGGGACTAGCGGGAGGGCCACAGATACGCAGTATTTT
>TRBJ2-1|TRBV19|NA|NA
CASSHDPDSYIYNEQFF
TGTGCCAGTAGTCACGACCCGGACAGTTATATTTACAATGAGCAGTTCTTC
>TRBJ2-1|TRBV6-1|NA|TRBD2
CASISLAGNNEQFF
TGTGCCAGCATTTCGCTAGCGGGAAACAATGAGCAGTTCTTC
>TRBJ1-5|TRBV19|NA|TRBD1
CASSDRGIPQPQHF
TGTGCCAGTAGCGACAGGGGGATACCTCAGCCCCAGCATTTT
>TRBJ2-7|TRBV14|NA|NA
CASSRDSYEQYF
TGTGCCAGCAGCCGAGACAGCTACGAGCAGTACTTC
>TRBJ2-7|TRBV9|NA|TRBD2
CASSVGGRGVHEQYF
TGTGCCAGCAGCGTAGGCGGGAGAGGGGTGCACGAGCAGTACTTC
>TRBJ2-1|TRBV28|NA|NA
CASSDLGTPGNEQFF
TGTGCCAGCAGCGACCTAGGGACACCCGGGAATGAGCAGTTCTTC
>TRBJ1-1|TRBV5-5|few|NA
CASSLEQPPGTEAFF
TGTGCCAGCAGCCTAGAACAGCCCCCGGGAACTGAAGCTTTCTTT
>TRBJ2-7|TRBV25-1|few|TRBD1
CASTGTGFIEQYF
TGTGCCAGCACTGGGACAGGGTTTATCGAGCAGTACTTC
>TRBJ2-1|TRBV5-1|NA|NA
CASGGPTYNEQFF
TGCGCCAGTGGGGGCCCTACCTACAATGAGCAGTTCTTC
>TRBJ1-3|TRBV28|NA|NA
CASSTRVRVNTIYF
TGTGCCAGCAGTACCAGGGTCAGGGTAAACACCATATATTTT
>TRBJ2-7|TRBV5-8|NA|TRBD2
CASSPRTSGRGQYF
TGTGCCAGCAGCCCCCGGACTAGCGGGAGGGGTCAGTACTTC
>TRBJ2-5|TRBV21-1|NA|NA
CASSKALRGGGRAGGETQYF
TGTGCCAGCAGCAAAGCGCTTCGGGGCGGCGGGAGGGCGGGAGGTGAGACCCAGTACTTC
>TRBJ2-1|TRBV5-4|NA|NA
CASRGRAGRGNEQFF
TGTGCCAGCAGGGGGCGGGCCGGCAGGGGCAATGAGCAGTTCTTC
>TRBJ2-3|TRBV5-4|few|TRBD2
CASSLTSGIRDTQYF
TGTGCCAGCAGCCTGACTAGCGGGATTAGGGATACGCAGTATTTT
>TRBJ2-1|TRBV13|many|NA
CASSKLGLRYNEQFF
TGTGCCAGCAGTAAGCTCGGACTGAGATACAATGAGCAGTTCTTC
>TRBJ1-1|TRBV9|NA|NA
CASSVGWAMNTEAFF
TGTGCCAGCAGCGTAGGCTGGGCGATGAACACTGAAGCTTTCTTT
>TRBJ1-1|TRBV28|few|NA
CASRLTGTLGGTEAFF
TGTGCCAGCAGGCTGACCGGGACTTTGGGCGGCACTGAAGCTTTCTTT
>TRBJ1-2|TRBV19|NA|NA
CASSGGYYGYTF
TGTGCCAGTAGTGGCGGCTACTATGGCTACACCTTC
>TRBJ2-7|TRBV7-3|NA|NA
CASSLGAGPGYEQYF
TGTGCCAGCAGCTTAGGGGCAGGGCCTGGCTACGAGCAGTACTTC
>TRBJ2-5|TRBV28|NA|TRBD2
CASRGLAGPQYF
TGTGCCAGCAGGGGACTAGCGGGACCCCAGTACTTC
>TRBJ2-7|TRBV7-3|NA|TRBD1
CASSKTRTGGEQYF
TGTGCCAGCAGCAAGACCCGGACAGGGGGCGAGCAGTACTTC
>TRBJ2-7|TRBV7-6|NA|NA
CASSFSGNEQYF
TGTGCCAGCAGCTTCTCCGGTAACGAGCAGTACTTC
>TRBJ2-3|TRBV5-5|NA|NA
CASSFGGTDTQYF
TGTGCCAGCAGCTTTGGCGGGACAGATACGCAGTATTTT
>TRBJ1-1|TRBV2|few|NA
CASMGALEAFF
TGTGCCAGCATGGGGGCCCTTGAAGCTTTCTTT
>TRBJ2-7|TRBV28|NA|TRBD2
CASSGGVSRGPYEQYF
TGTGCCAGCAGTGGGGGGGTGTCGAGGGGCCCCTACGAGCAGTACTTC
>TRBJ2-7|TRBV27|NA|TRBD1
CASSRLTGGPGEQYF
TGTGCCAGCAGTCGATTGACAGGGGGACCGGGCGAGCAGTACTTC
>TRBJ1-5|TRBV6-1|NA|NA
CASIGRVSSNQPQHF
TGTGCCAGCATAGGGAGGGTCAGCAGCAATCAGCCCCAGCATTTT
>TRBJ1-1|TRBV2|NA|NA
CASNREGGTEAFF
TGTGCCAGCAATCGGGAGGGCGGTACTGAAGCTTTCTTT
>TRBJ2-3|TRBV5-4|few|TRBD2
CASSGGASGETTDTQYF
TGTGCCAGCAGCGGAGGGGCTAGCGGGGAGACCACAGATACGCAGTATTTT
>TRBJ1-3|TRBV6-5|few|NA
CASSQAHSGNTIYF
TGTGCCAGCAGTCAGGCACATTCTGGAAACACCATATATTTT
>TRBJ2-7|TRBV27|NA|TRBD2
CASSPGLAGSYEQYF
TGTGCCAGCAGTCCGGGACTAGCGGGATCCTACGAGCAGTACTTC
>TRBJ1-1|TRBV13|NA|NA
CASSLRGGTEAFF
TGTGCCAGCAGCTTACGAGGGGGCACTGAAGCTTTCTTT
>TRBJ2-5|TRBV5-1|NA|TRBD2
CASSLLRESETQYF
TGCGCCAGCAGCTTGCTGCGGGAGTCAGAGACCCAGTACTTC
>TRBJ2-1|TRBV6-6|NA|NA
CATAQGLEAKNEQFF
TGTGCCACTGCTCAGGGACTGGAGGCCAAAAATGAGCAGTTCTTC
>TRBJ1-4|TRBV5-8|NA|NA
CASSLELSNEKLFF
TGTGCCAGCAGCTTGGAACTGAGTAATGAAAAACTGTTTTTT
>TRBJ2-1|TRBV7-2|NA|NA
CASSGTFRGGEQFF
TGTGCCAGCAGCGGTACATTCAGGGGCGGTGAGCAGTTCTTC
>TRBJ1-2|TRBV6-5|NA|NA
CASSYPSGGYTF
TGTGCCAGCAGTTACCCCTCCGGGGGCTACACCTTC
>TRBJ2-4|TRBV7-2|NA|TRBD2
CASSRTSGKNIQYF
TGTGCCAGCAGTAGGACTAGCGGGAAAAACATTCAGTACTTC
>TRBJ2-1|TRBV5-6|NA|NA
CASSFGGQYNEQFF
TGTGCCAGCAGCTTCGGGGGACAGTACAATGAGCAGTTCTTC
>TRBJ2-3|TRBV6-5|NA|TRBD2
CASSSSGSGADTQYF
TGTGCCAGCAGTTCTAGCGGGAGTGGAGCAGATACGCAGTATTTT
>TRBJ2-1|TRBV10-3|few|TRBD2
CAISESSGTSGVGNEQFF
TGTGCCATCAGTGAGTCGTCGGGGACTAGCGGAGTTGGGAATGAGCAGTTCTTC
>TRBJ2-3|TRBV4-1|NA|NA
CASSQEGGRGSTDTQYF
TGCGCCAGCAGCCAAGAGGGGGGGCGGGGCAGCACAGATACGCAGTATTTT
>TRBJ2-7|TRBV5-1|NA|NA
CASSLQGAYEQYF
TGCGCCAGCAGCTTGCAAGGAGCGTACGAGCAGTACTTC
>TRBJ2-3|TRBV7-2|NA|NA
CASSLTGSYLDTQYF
TGTGCCAGCAGCTTAACAGGGTCCTATCTAGATACGCAGTATTTT
>TRBJ2-1|TRBV7-2|NA|TRBD1
CASSLGQGLNEQFF
TGTGCCAGCAGCCTAGGACAGGGGTTGAATGAGCAGTTCTTC
>TRBJ2-1|TRBV29-1|NA|NA
CSATDPLRNEQFF
TGCAGCGCGACAGACCCATTGAGAAATGAGCAGTTCTTC